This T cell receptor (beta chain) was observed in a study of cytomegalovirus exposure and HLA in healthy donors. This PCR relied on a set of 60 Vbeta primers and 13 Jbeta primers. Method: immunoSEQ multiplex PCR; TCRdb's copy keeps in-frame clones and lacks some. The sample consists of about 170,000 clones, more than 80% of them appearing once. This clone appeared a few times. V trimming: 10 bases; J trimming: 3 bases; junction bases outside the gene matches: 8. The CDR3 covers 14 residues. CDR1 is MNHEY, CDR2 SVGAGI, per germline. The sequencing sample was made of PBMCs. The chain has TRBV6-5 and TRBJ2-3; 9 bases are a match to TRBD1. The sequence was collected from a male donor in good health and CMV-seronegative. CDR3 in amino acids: CATTRDRATDTQYF. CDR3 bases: TGTGCCACAACCCGGGACAGGGCAACAGATACGCAGTATTTT.